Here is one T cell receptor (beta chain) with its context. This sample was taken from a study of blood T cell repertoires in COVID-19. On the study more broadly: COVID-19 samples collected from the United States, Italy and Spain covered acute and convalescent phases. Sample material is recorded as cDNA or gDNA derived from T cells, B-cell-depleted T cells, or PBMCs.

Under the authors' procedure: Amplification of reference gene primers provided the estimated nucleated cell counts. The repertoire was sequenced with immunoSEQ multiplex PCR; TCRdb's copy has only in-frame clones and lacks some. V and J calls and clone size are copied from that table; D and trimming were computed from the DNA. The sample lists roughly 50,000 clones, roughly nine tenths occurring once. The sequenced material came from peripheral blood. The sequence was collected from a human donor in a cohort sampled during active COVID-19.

The chain's CDR3 is CASSLYPYEAFF. The CDR3 region has the DNA TGTGCCAGCAGCTTGTATCCCTATGAAGCTTTCTTT. The genes are TRBV5-4 and TRBJ1-1; no firm D call. Germline V gene sequence: CDR1 SGHNT, CDR2 YYREEE (reference sequence). The CDR3 covers 12 residues. The V end lost 1 base, the J end lost 7 bases, and 8 bases lay between the germline ends.